The rows below give T cell receptor beta chains drawn from one sample of a study of T cell responses to AZD1222 COVID-19 vaccine. TCRdb keeps only in-frame clones here, not all; method: immunoSEQ multiplex PCR. The sample comprises fewer than 200,000 clones, 85% to 90% of which are singletons, and 25% to 30% rests with the top ten. This specimen was peripheral blood, taken 28 days after the second AZD1222 dose. The receptors stem from an adult who received the AZD1222 COVID-19 vaccine. Both conserved end residues are part of each CDR3. The D gene is left open where the match is weak. Expanded clones are given a class, and other clones once, few, many or no size at all.

j_gene,v_gene,d_gene,abundance,CDR3aa,CDR3nt
TRBJ1-6,TRBV27,.,once,CASSLGSPEHSSYNSPLHF,TGTGCCAGCAGTTTGGGGTCCCCCGAACACAGCTCCTATAATTCACCCCTCCACTTT
TRBJ2-7,TRBV7-2,.,.,CASSLGFSGNSYEQYF,TGTGCCAGCAGCTTAGGGTTCTCCGGGAACTCCTACGAGCAGTACTTC
TRBJ1-2,TRBV30,.,.,CAWGGVPNYGYTF,TGTGCCTGGGGGGGGGTCCCGAACTATGGCTACACCTTC
TRBJ2-7,TRBV7-7,.,once,CASSHSKSSYEQYF,TGTGCTAGCAGCCACTCAAAGAGCTCCTACGAGCAGTACTTC
TRBJ2-5,TRBV3-1/TRBV3-2,TRBD2,.,CASSRLGAGGKTQYF,TGTGCCAGCAGCCGACTGGGGGCGGGAGGTAAGACCCAGTACTTC
TRBJ1-5,TRBV30,.,.,CAWTPPGRANNQPQHF,TGTGCCTGGACCCCCCCAGGAAGGGCTAACAATCAGCCCCAGCATTTT
TRBJ2-2,TRBV19,.,.,CASSIGGNTGELFF,TGTGCCAGTAGTATAGGAGGGAACACCGGGGAGCTGTTTTTT
TRBJ2-3,TRBV2,.,.,CASCLGSNTDTQYF,TGTGCCAGCTGCCTCGGGAGTAACACAGATACGCAGTATTTT
TRBJ1-3,TRBV5-1,TRBD1,.,CASSFGQGENTIYF,TGCGCCAGCAGCTTTGGACAGGGCGAAAACACCATATATTTT
TRBJ1-2,TRBV6-5,.,.,CASSSRRPNYGYTF,TGTGCCAGCAGTTCCAGGAGACCTAACTATGGCTACACCTTC
TRBJ2-1,TRBV7-2,.,.,CASSFPERSGYNEQFF,TGTGCCAGCAGTTTCCCTGAGCGGTCGGGCTACAATGAGCAGTTCTTC
TRBJ2-1,TRBV24-1,.,.,CATSETIYNEQFF,TGTGCCACCAGTGAAACTATCTACAATGAGCAGTTCTTC
TRBJ2-2,TRBV28,TRBD1,.,CASSPRQGIGTGELFF,TGTGCCAGCAGCCCAAGACAGGGGATAGGCACCGGGGAGCTGTTTTTT
TRBJ2-1,TRBV27,.,.,CASSLGLSVGQFF,TGTGCCAGCAGTTTGGGGCTGTCTGTCGGGCAGTTCTTC
TRBJ2-2,TRBV19,.,.,CASSIDNSPGELFF,TGTGCCAGTAGTATAGATAACAGCCCCGGGGAGCTGTTTTTT
TRBJ1-3,TRBV7-2,.,.,CASSLALAGTSGNTIYF,TGTGCCAGCAGCTTAGCGCTTGCGGGAACGTCTGGAAACACCATATATTTT